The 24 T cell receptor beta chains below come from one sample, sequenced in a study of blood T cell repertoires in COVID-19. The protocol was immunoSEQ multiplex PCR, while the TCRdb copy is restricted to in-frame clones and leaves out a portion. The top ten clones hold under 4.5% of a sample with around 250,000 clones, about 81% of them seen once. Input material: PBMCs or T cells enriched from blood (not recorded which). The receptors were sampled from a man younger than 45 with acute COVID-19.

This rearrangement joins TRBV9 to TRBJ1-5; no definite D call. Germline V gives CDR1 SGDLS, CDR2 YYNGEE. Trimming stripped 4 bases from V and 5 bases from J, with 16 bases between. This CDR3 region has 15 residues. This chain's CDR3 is CASSFGIYSDQPQHF. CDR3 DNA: TGTGCCAGCAGCTTCGGGATTTACTCGGATCAGCCCCAGCATTTT.

CDR3 DNA sequence: TGCGCCAGCAGCTTCCGGGGGGCCATCACAGATACGCAGTATTTT. Translating it yields CASSFRGAITDTQYF. V and J are TRBV5-1 and TRBJ2-3; tentative D call: TRBD2 (7 bases). Trimming pared 2 bases from V and 2 bases from J, leaving 12 bases between. CDR3 length: 15 amino acids. In germline, CDR1 is SGHRS, CDR2 YFSETQ.

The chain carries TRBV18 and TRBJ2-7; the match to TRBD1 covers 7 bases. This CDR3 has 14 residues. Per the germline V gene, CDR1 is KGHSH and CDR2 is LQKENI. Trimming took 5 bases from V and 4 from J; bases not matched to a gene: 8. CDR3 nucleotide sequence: TGTGCCAGCTCAAACCGACAGGGAGCATACGAGCAGTACGTC. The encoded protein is CASSNRQGAYEQYV.

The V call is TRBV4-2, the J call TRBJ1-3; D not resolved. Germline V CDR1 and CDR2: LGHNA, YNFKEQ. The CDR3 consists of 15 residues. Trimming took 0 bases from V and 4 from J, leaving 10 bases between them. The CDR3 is CASSQEDTGGNTIYF. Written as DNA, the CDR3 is TGTGCCAGCAGCCAAGAAGACACGGGGGGAAACACCATATATTTT.

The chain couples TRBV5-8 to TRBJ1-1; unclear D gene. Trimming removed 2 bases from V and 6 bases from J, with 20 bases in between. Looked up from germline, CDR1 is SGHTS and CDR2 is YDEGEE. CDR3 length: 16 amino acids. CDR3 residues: CASSFHSTLPQAEAFF. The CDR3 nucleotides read TGTGCCAGCAGCTTCCACAGTACCCTTCCCCAGGCTGAAGCTTTCTTT.

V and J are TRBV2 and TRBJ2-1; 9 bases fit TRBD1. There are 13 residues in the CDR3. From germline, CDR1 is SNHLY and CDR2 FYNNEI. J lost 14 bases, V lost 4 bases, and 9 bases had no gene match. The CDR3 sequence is CASSAALDRGKFF. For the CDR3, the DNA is TGTGCCAGCAGTGCGGCCTTGGACAGGGGAAAGTTCTTC.

The CDR3 DNA reads TGTGCCAGCAGCTTAGTAGGGACAGTGGGGGAGCTGTTTTTT. Encoded protein: CASSLVGTVGELFF. The chain has TRBV7-9 and TRBJ2-2; TRBD1 matches 7 bases. CDR1 is SEHNR and CDR2 is FQNEAQ in the germline V gene (reference sequence). The CDR3 covers 14 residues. The V segment lost 1 base and the J segment 8 bases; nucleotides outside the gene matches: 4.

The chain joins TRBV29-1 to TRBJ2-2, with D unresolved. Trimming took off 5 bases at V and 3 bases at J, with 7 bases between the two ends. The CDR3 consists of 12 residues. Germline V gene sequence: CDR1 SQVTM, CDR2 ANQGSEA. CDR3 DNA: TGCAGCGTTTCCGAGTACACCGGGGAGCTGTTTTTT. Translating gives CSVSEYTGELFF.

The DNA for the CDR3 is TGTGCCAGTAGAACACTATATGGCTACACCTTC. Its translation: CASRTLYGYTF. The chain combines TRBV19 with TRBJ1-2; D gene uncertain. CDR3 length: 11 amino acids. The V end was cut by 6 bases, the J end by 5 bases, with 7 bases between. Germline V CDR1 and CDR2: LNHDA, SQIVND (reference sequence).

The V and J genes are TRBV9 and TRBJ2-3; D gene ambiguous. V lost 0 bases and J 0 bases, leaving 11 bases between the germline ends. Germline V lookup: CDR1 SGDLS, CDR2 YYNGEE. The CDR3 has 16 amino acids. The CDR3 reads CASSVVDSPSTDTQYF. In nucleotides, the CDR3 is TGTGCCAGCAGCGTAGTTGATAGCCCCAGCACAGATACGCAGTATTTT.

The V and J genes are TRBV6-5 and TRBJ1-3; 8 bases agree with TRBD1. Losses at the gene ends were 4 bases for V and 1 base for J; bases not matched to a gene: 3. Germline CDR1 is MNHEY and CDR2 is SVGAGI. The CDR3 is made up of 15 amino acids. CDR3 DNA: TGTGCCAGCAGTTCAGGGGGCGCGTCTGGAAACACCATATATTTT. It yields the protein CASSSGGASGNTIYF.

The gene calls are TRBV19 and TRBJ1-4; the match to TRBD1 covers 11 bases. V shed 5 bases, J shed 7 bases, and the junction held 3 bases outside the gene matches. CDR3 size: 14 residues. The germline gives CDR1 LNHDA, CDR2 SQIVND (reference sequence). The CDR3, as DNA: TGTGCCAGTAGTGGACAGGGGGCTTTTGAAAAACTGTTTTTT. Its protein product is CASSGQGAFEKLFF.

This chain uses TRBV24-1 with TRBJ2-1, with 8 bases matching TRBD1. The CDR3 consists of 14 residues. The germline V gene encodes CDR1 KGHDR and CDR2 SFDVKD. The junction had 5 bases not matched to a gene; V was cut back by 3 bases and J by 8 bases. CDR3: CATSDRTGSDEQFF. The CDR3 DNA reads TGTGCCACCAGTGATCGGACAGGGTCGGATGAGCAGTTCTTC.

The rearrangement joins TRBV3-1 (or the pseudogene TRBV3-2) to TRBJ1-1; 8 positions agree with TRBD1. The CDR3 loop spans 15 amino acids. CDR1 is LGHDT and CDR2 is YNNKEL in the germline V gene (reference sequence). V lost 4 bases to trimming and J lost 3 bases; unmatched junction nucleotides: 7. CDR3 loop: CASSRRGRGDTEAFF. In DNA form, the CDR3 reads TGTGCCAGCAGCCGCAGGGGGCGCGGAGACACTGAAGCTTTCTTT.

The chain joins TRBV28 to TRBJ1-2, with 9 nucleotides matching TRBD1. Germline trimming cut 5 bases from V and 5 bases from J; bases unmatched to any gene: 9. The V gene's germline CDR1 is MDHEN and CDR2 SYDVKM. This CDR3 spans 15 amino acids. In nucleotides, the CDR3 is TGTGCCAGCAGTGGAGCCGGGACAGGGTCGTATGGCTACACCTTC. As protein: CASSGAGTGSYGYTF.

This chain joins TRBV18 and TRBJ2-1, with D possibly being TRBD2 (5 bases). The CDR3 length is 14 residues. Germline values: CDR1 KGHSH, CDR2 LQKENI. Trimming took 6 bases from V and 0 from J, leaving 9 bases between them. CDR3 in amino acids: CASSTTSSYNEQFF. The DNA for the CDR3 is TGTGCCAGCTCGACTACGAGCTCCTACAATGAGCAGTTCTTC.

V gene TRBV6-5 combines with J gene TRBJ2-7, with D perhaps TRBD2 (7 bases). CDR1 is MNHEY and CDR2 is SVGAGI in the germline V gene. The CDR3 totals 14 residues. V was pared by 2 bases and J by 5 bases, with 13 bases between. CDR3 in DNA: TGTGCCAGCAGTTACAGCCCGGGGGGCAACGAGCAGTACGTC. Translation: CASSYSPGGNEQYV.

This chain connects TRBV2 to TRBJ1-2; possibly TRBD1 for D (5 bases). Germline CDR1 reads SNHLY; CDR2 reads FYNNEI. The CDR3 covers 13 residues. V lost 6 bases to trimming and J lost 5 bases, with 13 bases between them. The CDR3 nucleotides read TGTGCCAGCAGCCTTGTAACAGGATATGGCTACACCTTC. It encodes CASSLVTGYGYTF.

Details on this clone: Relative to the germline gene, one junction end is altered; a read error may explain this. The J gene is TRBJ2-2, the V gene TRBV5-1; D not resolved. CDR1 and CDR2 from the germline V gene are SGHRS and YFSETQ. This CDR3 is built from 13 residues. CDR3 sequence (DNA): TGTGCCAGCAGCACGACTCTTCCCGGGGAGCTGTTTTTT. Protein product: CASSTTLPGELFF.

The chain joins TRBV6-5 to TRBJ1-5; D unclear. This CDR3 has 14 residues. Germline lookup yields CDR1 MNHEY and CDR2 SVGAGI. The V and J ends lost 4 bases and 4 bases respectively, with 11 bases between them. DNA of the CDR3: TGTGCCAGCAGTTCATCGACGGGGAATCAGCCCCAGCATTTT. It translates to CASSSSTGNQPQHF.

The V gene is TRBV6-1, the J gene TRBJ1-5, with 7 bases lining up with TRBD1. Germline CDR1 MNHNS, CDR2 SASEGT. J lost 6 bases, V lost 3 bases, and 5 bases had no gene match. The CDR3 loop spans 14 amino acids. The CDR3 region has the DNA TGTGCCAGCAGTGATGACAGGGCAGGTCAGCCCCAGCATTTT. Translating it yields CASSDDRAGQPQHF.

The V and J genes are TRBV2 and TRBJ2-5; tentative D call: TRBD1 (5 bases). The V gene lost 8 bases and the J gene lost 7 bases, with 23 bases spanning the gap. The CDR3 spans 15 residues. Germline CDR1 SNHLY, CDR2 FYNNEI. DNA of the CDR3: TGTGCCAGCCATCCGACAGCTTCTCAAGAGACGACCCAGTACTTC. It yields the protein CASHPTASQETTQYF.

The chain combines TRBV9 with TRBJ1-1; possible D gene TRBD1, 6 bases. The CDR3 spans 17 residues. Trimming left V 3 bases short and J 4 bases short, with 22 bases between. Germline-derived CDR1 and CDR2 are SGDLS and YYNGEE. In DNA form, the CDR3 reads TGTGCCAGCAGCGGCTATGGGGGCGCAAACCGGGGCACTGAAGCTTTCTTT. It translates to CASSGYGGANRGTEAFF.

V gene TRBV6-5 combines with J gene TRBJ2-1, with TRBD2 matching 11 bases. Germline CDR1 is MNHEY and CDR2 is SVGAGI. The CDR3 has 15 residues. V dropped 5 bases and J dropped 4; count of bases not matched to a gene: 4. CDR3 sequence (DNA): TGTGCCAGCAGTACTGGGACTAGCGGATACAATGAGCAGTTCTTC. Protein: CASSTGTSGYNEQFF.